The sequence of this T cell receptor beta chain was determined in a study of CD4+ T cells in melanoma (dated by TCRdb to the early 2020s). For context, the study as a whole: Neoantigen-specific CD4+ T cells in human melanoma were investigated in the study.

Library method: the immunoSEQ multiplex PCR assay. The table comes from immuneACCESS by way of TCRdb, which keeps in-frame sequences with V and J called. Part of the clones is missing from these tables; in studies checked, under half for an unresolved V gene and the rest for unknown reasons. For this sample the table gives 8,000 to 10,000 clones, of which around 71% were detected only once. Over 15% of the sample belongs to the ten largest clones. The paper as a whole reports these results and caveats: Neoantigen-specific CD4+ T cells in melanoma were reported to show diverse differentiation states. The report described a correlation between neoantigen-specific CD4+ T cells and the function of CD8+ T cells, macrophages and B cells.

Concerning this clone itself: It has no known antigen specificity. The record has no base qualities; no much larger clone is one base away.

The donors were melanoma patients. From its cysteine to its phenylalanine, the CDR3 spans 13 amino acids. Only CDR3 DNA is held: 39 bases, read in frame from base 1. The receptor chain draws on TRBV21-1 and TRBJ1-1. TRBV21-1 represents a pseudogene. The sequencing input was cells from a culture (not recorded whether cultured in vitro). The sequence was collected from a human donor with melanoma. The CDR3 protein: CASSNRGGVAAFF. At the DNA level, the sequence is TGTGCCAGCAGCAATCGGGGGGGTGTGGCTGCTTTCTTT.